Following are 25 T cell receptor beta chains from one sample sequenced in a study of cytomegalovirus exposure and HLA in healthy donors. The PCR ran on 60 Vbeta and 13 Jbeta primers. Assay used: immunoSEQ multiplex PCR; TCRdb lists only in-frame clones, some missing. The data show 150,000 or so clones, with roughly 80% seen just once and about 10% held by the top ten. Sequencing was done on a sample of PBMCs. Receptor source: a young man in good health and CMV-seropositive.

The sample holds a few counts of this clone. The rearrangement joins TRBV2 to TRBJ1-1; D gene uncertain. Deletions cut 5 bases from V and 0 bases from J, with 10 bases between. CDR1 is SNHLY and CDR2 is FYNNEI in the germline V gene. This CDR3 is 14 amino acids long. CDR3 loop: CASSLGRLNTEAFF. The CDR3 coding sequence is TGTGCCAGCAGTTTGGGCAGGTTGAACACTGAAGCTTTCTTT.

The genes are TRBV2 and TRBJ1-5; 7 bases match TRBD1. Trimming removed 6 bases from V and 4 bases from J; junction bases left unmatched: 12. This CDR3 spans 16 amino acids. CDR1 SNHLY and CDR2 FYNNEI come from the germline V gene. CDR3 region: CASRSRQGLSNQPQHF. The CDR3, as DNA: TGTGCCAGCAGGAGCAGACAGGGCCTTTCTAATCAGCCCCAGCATTTT.

The chain joins TRBV27 to TRBJ1-5; the match to TRBD1 covers 11 bases. Germline values: CDR1 MNHEY, CDR2 SMNVEV (reference sequence). CDR3 length equals 16 residues. V was clipped by 2 bases and J by 6 bases; unmatched bases: 6. CDR3 bases: TGTGCCAGCAGTTTACTAGGACAGGGGGCGATTCAGCCCCAGCATTTT. Amino acid sequence: CASSLLGQGAIQPQHF.

This rearrangement joins TRBV28 to TRBJ2-2; 10 bases agree with TRBD1. The CDR3 sequence is 16 residues long. Germline V gives CDR1 MDHEN, CDR2 SYDVKM. V was pared by 7 bases and J by 13 bases, with 18 bases of the junction left unmatched. Here the CDR3 reads CASTPFKGQGEIGLFF. The CDR3 nucleotides are TGTGCCAGCACTCCTTTTAAAGGACAGGGGGAAATTGGGCTGTTTTTT.

This clone was seen only a few times. The rearrangement uses TRBV13 and TRBJ2-1; 9 bases are shared with TRBD2. This CDR3 is 14 amino acids long. J gave up 7 bases and V 7 bases, and 8 bases lay outside the gene matches. Germline CDR1 and CDR2: PRHDT and FYEKMQ (reference sequence). For the CDR3, the DNA is TGTGCCAGCACCCGTTTGCGGGAGGGGAATGAGCAGTTCTTC. It encodes CASTRLREGNEQFF.

The rearrangement links TRBV7-3 to TRBJ2-2, with 8 bases matching TRBD2. The CDR3 is 14 residues long. In germline, CDR1 is SGHTA, CDR2 FQGTGA. V was pared by 5 bases and J by 5 bases, with 4 bases of the junction left unmatched. Here the CDR3 reads CASSPGLVTGELFF. The CDR3 nucleotides are TGTGCCAGCAGCCCGGGACTAGTTACCGGGGAGCTGTTTTTT.

The count of this clone is one. V and J are TRBV5-1 and TRBJ2-1, with 8 bases identical to TRBD2. This CDR3 comprises 16 residues. V was clipped by 5 bases and J by 1 base; unmatched bases: 8. The germline CDR1 and CDR2 sequences are SGHRS and YFSETQ. CDR3 DNA: TGCGCCAGCAGGCAGACCCCGGGGGGGTCCTACAATGAGCAGTTCTTC. This gives the protein CASRQTPGGSYNEQFF.

The gene calls are TRBV15 and TRBJ1-4; maybe TRBD1 (5 bases). Trimming pared 5 bases from V and 3 bases from J, leaving 19 bases between. Per germline, CDR1 LNHNV and CDR2 YYDKDF (reference sequence). The CDR3 contains 17 residues. The CDR3 reads CATSPPSGFSANEKLFF. DNA of the CDR3: TGTGCCACCAGCCCTCCCTCAGGGTTTTCGGCTAATGAAAAACTGTTTTTT.

V gene TRBV11-2 combines with J gene TRBJ2-1; weak D call: TRBD2 (5 bases). The CDR3 covers 13 residues. The germline CDR1 and CDR2 sequences are SGHAT and FQNNGV. The V gene lost 5 bases and the J gene lost 9 bases, with 14 bases spanning the gap. The CDR3 DNA is TGTGCCAGCAGCGCGCAACTAGTGGGTGAGCAGTTCTTC. It specifies CASSAQLVGEQFF.

This chain connects TRBV7-8 to TRBJ1-1; D is perhaps TRBD1 (6 bases). The V gene lost 1 base and the J gene lost 8 bases, with 11 bases spanning the gap. The CDR3 is 13 residues long. Germline-derived CDR1 and CDR2 are SGHVS and FQNEAQ. CDR3 DNA: TGTGCCAGCAGCTTAGTCGGGACACGGGAAGCTTTCTTT. As protein: CASSLVGTREAFF.

This clone was detected once. This chain joins TRBV6-5 and TRBJ1-5; tentative D call: TRBD1 (6 bases). The CDR3 spans 14 residues. Germline-derived CDR1 and CDR2 are MNHEY and SVGAGI. The V gene lost 6 bases and the J gene lost 4 bases, with 13 bases spanning the gap. For the CDR3, the DNA is TGTGCCAGCAGGATGCTACAGGGAAATCAGCCCCAGCATTTT. This codes for CASRMLQGNQPQHF.

The rearrangement joins TRBV5-1 to TRBJ2-1, with D possibly matching TRBD2 (6 bases). Germline CDR1 and CDR2: SGHRS and YFSETQ. The V and J ends lost 6 bases and 2 bases respectively, with 15 bases between them. The CDR3 sequence is 15 residues long. DNA of the CDR3: TGCGCCAGCACCGGGAGCGGGTACACCTACAATGAGCAGTTCTTC. It specifies CASTGSGYTYNEQFF.

This clone showed up just once. An end of the junction differs from the germline gene, which may be a read error. The V and J genes are TRBV7-9 and TRBJ2-5, with 7 positions matching TRBD2. The germline V gene has CDR1 SEHNR and CDR2 FQNEAQ (reference sequence). CDR3 length equals 11 residues. The CDR3 reads CASSPPGLKDF. The CDR3 nucleotides are TGTGCCAGCAGCCCACCGGGACTAAAGGACTTC. The whole variable domain, filled in from reference TRBV7-9 and TRBJ2-5, reads DTGVSQNPRHKITKRGQNVTFRCDPISEHNRLYWYRQTLGQGPEFLTYFQNEAQLEKSRLLSDRFSAERPKGSFSTLEIQRTEQGDSAMYLCASSPPGLKDFGPGTRLLVL.

The DNA of the CDR3 is TGTGCCAGCAGTTTAGGTCCTAGCAAGGTGTTCTACGAGCAGTACTTC. Translation: CASSLGPSKVFYEQYF. This chain joins TRBV27 and TRBJ2-7; possible D gene TRBD2, 5 bases. The CDR3 covers 16 residues. V was clipped by 2 bases and J by 3 bases, with 17 bases between them. Germline assignment: CDR1 MNHEY and CDR2 SMNVEV (reference sequence).

The genes are TRBV25-1 and TRBJ1-1, with a tentative D call TRBD1 (6 bases). Germline CDR1 is MGHDK and CDR2 is SYGVNS. The CDR3 is 13 residues long. V was cut by 8 bases and J by 4 bases, with 14 bases left in between. The CDR3 DNA follows: TGTGCCAGCGCGAGAGGGGGTTTCACTGAAGCTTTCTTT. This codes for CASARGGFTEAFF.

Written as DNA, the CDR3 is TGTGCCAGTCGCCCTAGCGGGAGAGGCAATGAGCAGTTCTTC. Encoded protein: CASRPSGRGNEQFF. This chain joins TRBV6-6 and TRBJ2-1; TRBD2 aligns across 10 bases. Germline V gives CDR1 MNHNY, CDR2 SVGAGI (reference sequence). The V segment lost 9 bases and the J segment 6 bases; nucleotides outside the gene matches: 8. The CDR3 sequence is 14 residues long.

The chain combines TRBV9 with TRBJ1-1; possible D gene TRBD1, 6 bases. V was clipped by 4 bases and J by 1 base, with 14 bases between them. Germline V gene lookup returns CDR1 SGDLS and CDR2 YYNGEE. The CDR3 sequence is 15 residues long. The CDR3 sequence is CASSSRGTPNTEAFF. The CDR3 DNA follows: TGTGCCAGCAGCTCTCGAGGGACACCGAACACTGAAGCTTTCTTT.

The chain employs TRBV7-9 and TRBJ2-5, with TRBD2 identical over 7 bases. The V segment lost 5 bases and the J segment 3 bases; nucleotides outside the gene matches: 9. This CDR3 has 15 amino acids. Germline V gene lookup returns CDR1 SEHNR and CDR2 FQNEAQ (reference sequence). This chain's CDR3 is CASSLGGADKETQYF. The CDR3 bases are TGTGCCAGCAGCCTGGGAGGGGCAGACAAAGAGACCCAGTACTTC.

The rearrangement uses TRBV11-3 and TRBJ2-7; 9 bases match TRBD1. The CDR3 contains 17 residues. V trimming: 1 base; J trimming: 7 bases; junction bases outside the gene matches: 14. Per the germline V gene, CDR1 is SGHNT and CDR2 is YENEEA. The CDR3 protein is CASSLVFLDRGPGEQYF. CDR3 DNA sequence: TGTGCCAGCAGCTTAGTGTTTTTGGACAGGGGTCCCGGAGAGCAGTACTTC.

V is TRBV5-1 and J is TRBJ2-7; tentatively, D is TRBD1 (5 bases). This CDR3 region has 13 residues. Per the germline V gene, CDR1 is SGHRS and CDR2 is YFSETQ. Trimming pared 3 bases from V and 1 base from J, leaving 8 bases between. Here the CDR3 reads CASSSQVSYEQYF. DNA for the CDR3: TGCGCCAGCAGCTCACAGGTATCCTACGAGCAGTACTTC.

This clone has a handful of counts. The chain employs TRBV29-1 and TRBJ2-2; 9 nucleotides agree with TRBD2. The CDR3 is 15 residues long. CDR1 and CDR2 from the germline V gene are SQVTM and ANQGSEA. V was pared by 5 bases and J by 7 bases, with 11 bases of the junction left unmatched. In nucleotides, the CDR3 is TGCAGCGTTAGCAAAGCGGGAGGAGGTGTCGGGGAGCTGTTTTTT. Translation: CSVSKAGGGVGELFF.

The J gene is TRBJ2-7, the V gene TRBV5-5; D uncertain. The CDR3 is made up of 15 amino acids. Germline V gives CDR1 SGHKS, CDR2 YYEKEE (reference sequence). Trimming removed 0 bases from V and 3 bases from J, with 13 bases in between. The chain's CDR3 is CASSLAFKSNYEQYF. In DNA, the CDR3 is TGTGCCAGCAGCTTGGCTTTTAAGTCTAACTACGAGCAGTACTTC.

CDR3: CASSPLLDEQYF. CDR3 in DNA: TGTGCCAGCAGTCCCCTACTAGACGAGCAGTACTTC. The chain combines TRBV28 with TRBJ2-7, with D maybe TRBD2 (5 bases). The CDR3 consists of 12 residues. V was cut by 5 bases and J by 5 bases, with 10 bases left in between. CDR1 and CDR2 (germline): MDHEN, SYDVKM.

The J gene is TRBJ2-7, the V gene TRBV27; 14 bases match TRBD2. CDR3 size: 15 residues. Germline lookup yields CDR1 MNHEY and CDR2 SMNVEV (reference sequence). Germline trimming cut 4 bases from V and 6 bases from J; bases unmatched to any gene: 5. The CDR3 here is CASSWGLAGVGEQYF. The CDR3 region has the DNA TGTGCCAGCAGTTGGGGACTAGCGGGAGTCGGCGAGCAGTACTTC.

This rearrangement joins TRBV4-1 to TRBJ2-7; 10 bases match TRBD2. This CDR3 contains 17 residues. J lost 2 bases, V lost 1 base, and 8 bases had no gene match. Per germline, CDR1 MGHRA and CDR2 YSYEKL. The DNA of the CDR3 is TGCGCCAGCAGCCAAGCCCCCCGGACTAGCGGCGCCTACGAGCAGTACTTC. Its translation is CASSQAPRTSGAYEQYF.